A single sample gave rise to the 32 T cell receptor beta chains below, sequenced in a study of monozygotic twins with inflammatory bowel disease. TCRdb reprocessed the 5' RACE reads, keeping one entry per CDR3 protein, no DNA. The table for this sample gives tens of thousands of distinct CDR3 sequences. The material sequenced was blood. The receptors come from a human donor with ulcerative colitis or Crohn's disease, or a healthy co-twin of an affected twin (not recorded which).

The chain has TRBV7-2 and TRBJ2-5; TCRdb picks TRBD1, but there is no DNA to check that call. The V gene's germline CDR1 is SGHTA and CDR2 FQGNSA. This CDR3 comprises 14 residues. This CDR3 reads CASSKRGGQETQYF.

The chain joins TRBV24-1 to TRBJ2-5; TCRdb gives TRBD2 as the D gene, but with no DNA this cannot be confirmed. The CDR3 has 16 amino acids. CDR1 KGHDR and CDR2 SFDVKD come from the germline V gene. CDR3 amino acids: CATSDSKGPRVETQYF.

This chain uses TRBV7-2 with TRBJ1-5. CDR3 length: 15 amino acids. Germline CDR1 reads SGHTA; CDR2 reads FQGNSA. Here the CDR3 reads CASSSMTQSNQPQHF. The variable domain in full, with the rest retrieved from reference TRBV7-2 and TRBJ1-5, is GAGVSQSPSNKVTEKGKDVELRCDPISGHTALYWYRQSLGQGLEFLIYFQGNSAPDKSGLPSDRFSAERTGGSVSTLTIQRTQQEDSAVYLCASSSMTQSNQPQHFGDGTRLSIL.

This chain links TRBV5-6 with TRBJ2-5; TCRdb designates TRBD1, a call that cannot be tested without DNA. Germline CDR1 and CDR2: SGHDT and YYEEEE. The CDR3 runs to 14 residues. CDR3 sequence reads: CASSLLPRVETQYF.

The CDR3 loop is CASSLVAAGGPLETQYF. The rearrangement uses TRBV7-6 and TRBJ2-5; the TRBD2 assignment by TCRdb is unverifiable without DNA. The CDR3 loop spans 17 amino acids. Per germline, CDR1 SGHVS and CDR2 FNYEAQ.

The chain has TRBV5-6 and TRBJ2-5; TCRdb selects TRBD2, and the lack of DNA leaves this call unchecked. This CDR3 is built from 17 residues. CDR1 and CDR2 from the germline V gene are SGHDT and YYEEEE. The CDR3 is CASSFLASGGSWETQYF.

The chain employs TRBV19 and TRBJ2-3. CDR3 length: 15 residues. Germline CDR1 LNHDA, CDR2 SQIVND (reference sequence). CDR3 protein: CASSIRRPSTDTQYF. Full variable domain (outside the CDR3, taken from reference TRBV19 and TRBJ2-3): DGGITQSPKYLFRKEGQNVTLSCEQNLNHDAMYWYRQDPGQGLRLIYYSQIVNDFQKGDIAEGYSVSREKKESFPLTVTSAQKNPTAFYLCASSIRRPSTDTQYFGPGTRLTVL.

This CDR3 reads CASSLGAGRSNEKLFF. V is TRBV5-1 and J is TRBJ1-4. The V gene's germline CDR1 is SGHRS and CDR2 YFSETQ. This CDR3 has 16 amino acids.

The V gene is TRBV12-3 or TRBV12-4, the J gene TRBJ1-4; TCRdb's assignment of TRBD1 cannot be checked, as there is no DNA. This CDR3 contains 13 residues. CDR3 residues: CASTPGIREKLFF.

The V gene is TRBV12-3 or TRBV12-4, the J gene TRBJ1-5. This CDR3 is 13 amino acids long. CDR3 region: CASSPAGGQPQHF.

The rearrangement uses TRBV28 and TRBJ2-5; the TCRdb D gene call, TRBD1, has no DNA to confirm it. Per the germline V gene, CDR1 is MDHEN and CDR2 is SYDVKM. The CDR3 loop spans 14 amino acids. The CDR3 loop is CASSRTGGYPAQYF.

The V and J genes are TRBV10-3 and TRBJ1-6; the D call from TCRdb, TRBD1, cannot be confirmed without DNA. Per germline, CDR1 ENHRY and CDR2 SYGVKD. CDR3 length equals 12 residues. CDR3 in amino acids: CAISESSRALHF.

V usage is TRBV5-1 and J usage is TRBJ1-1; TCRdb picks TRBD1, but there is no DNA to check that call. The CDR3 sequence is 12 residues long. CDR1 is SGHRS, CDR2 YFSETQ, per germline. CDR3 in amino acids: CASSEGHTEAFF.

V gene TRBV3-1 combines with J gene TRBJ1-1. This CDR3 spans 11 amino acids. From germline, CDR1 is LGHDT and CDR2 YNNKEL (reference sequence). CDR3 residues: CASSQLYEAFF.

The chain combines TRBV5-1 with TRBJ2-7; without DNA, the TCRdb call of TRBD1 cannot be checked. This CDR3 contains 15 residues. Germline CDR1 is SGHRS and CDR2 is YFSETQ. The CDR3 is CASSLDRDRGYEQYF. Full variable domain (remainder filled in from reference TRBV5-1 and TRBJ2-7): KAGVTQTPRYLIKTRGQQVTLSCSPISGHRSVSWYQQTPGQGLQFLFEYFSETQRNKGNFPGRFSGRQFSNSRSEMNVSTLELGDSALYLCASSLDRDRGYEQYFGPGTRLTVT.

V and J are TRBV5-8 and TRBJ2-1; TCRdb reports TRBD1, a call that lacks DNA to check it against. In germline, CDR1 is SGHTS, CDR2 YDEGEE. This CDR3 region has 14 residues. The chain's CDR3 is CASSPRTGSNEQFF. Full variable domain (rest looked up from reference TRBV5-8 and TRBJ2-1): EAGVTQSPTHLIKTRGQQATLRCSPISGHTSVYWYQQALGLGLQFLLWYDEGEERNRGNFPPRFSGRQFPNYSSELNVNALELEDSALYLCASSPRTGSNEQFFGPGTRLTVL.

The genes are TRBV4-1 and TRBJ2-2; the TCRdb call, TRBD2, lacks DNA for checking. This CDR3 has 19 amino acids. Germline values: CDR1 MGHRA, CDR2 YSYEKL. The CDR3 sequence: CASSLRAGASGGNTVELFF.

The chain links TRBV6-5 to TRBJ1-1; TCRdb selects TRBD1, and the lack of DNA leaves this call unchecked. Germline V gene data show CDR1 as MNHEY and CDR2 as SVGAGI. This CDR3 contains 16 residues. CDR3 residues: CASSLSGGVLHNEAFF.

CDR3: CASSTSQGETQYF. The V gene is TRBV7-7, the J gene TRBJ2-5; TCRdb's D gene call, TRBD1, goes unchecked for lack of DNA. The CDR3 is 13 amino acids. Germline-derived CDR1 and CDR2 are SSHAT and FNYEAQ (reference sequence).

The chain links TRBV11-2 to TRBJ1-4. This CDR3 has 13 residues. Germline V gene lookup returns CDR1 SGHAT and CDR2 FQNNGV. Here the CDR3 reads CASSPGEGEKLFF.

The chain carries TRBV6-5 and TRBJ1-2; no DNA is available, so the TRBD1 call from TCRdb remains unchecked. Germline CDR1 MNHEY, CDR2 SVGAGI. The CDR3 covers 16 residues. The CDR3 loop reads CASSYSYRGRRDGYTF.

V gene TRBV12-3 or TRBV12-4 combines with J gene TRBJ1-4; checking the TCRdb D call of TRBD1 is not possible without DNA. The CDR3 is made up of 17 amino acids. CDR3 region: CASRPDRWSDRDEKLFF.

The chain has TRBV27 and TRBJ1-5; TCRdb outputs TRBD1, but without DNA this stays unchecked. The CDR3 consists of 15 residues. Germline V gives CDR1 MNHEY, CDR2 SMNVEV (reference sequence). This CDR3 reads CASSSSSGNNQPQHF.

CDR3: CASSEQGGSNTGELFF. The rearrangement joins TRBV2 to TRBJ2-2; the D call of TRBD1 rests on TCRdb alone, since no DNA is present to check it. The germline CDR1 and CDR2 sequences are SNHLY and FYNNEI. The CDR3 is 16 amino acids.

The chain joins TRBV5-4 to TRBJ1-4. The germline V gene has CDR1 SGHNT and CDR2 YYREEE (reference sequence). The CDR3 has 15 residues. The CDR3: CASSLERSTLSGTIF.

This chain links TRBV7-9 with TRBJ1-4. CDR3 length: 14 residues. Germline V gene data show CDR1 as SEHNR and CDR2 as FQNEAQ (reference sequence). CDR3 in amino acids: CASSRRYYDEKLFF.

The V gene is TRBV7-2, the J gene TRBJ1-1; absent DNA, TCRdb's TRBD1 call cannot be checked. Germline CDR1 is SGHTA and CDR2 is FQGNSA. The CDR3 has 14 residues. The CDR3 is CASSFQGVGTEAFF.

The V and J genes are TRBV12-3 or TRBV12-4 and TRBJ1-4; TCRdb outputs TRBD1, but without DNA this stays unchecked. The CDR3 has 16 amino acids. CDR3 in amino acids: CASTMRATAFNEKLFF.

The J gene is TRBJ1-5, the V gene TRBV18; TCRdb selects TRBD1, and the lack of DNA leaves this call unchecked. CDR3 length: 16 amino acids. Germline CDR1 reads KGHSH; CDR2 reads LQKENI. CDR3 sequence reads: CASSPPSGAGNQPQHF.

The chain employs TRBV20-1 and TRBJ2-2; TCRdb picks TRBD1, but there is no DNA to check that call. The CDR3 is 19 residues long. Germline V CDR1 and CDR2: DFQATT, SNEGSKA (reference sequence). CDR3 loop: CSARAPVGGDRGIYGELFF.

This chain's CDR3 is CSARKAGTGKVGGLRNTEAFF. This sequence joins TRBV20-1 and TRBJ1-1; TCRdb returns TRBD1, unconfirmable since there is no DNA. Germline CDR1 DFQATT, CDR2 SNEGSKA (reference sequence). CDR3 size: 21 residues.

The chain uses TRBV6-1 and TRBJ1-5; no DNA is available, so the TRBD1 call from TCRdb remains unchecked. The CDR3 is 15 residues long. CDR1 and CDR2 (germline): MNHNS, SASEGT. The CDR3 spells CASSARTGYNQPQHF.